The sequence of this T cell receptor beta chain was determined in a study of cytomegalovirus exposure and HLA in healthy donors. With 60 Vbeta and 13 Jbeta primers, the PCR was carried out. The method was immunoSEQ multiplex PCR; TCRdb's version includes in-frame clones alone and lacks a portion of them. The data contain about 160,000 clones, approximately 85% of them singletons. CDR3 length: 14 residues. Unmatched junction bases numbered 5, after V lost 5 bases and J lost 5 bases. Germline CDR1 SGHNT, CDR2 YYREEE (reference sequence). As for this clone: Its antigen is not known.

Overall study findings and caveats: Presence/absence analyses rested on an assumption that sequencing depth was roughly uniform across donors.

Sequencing was carried out using PBMCs. The chain uses TRBV5-4 and TRBJ2-3; TRBD1 aligns across 10 bases. The source of this sequence is a man in his forties or fifties in good health and CMV-seropositive. The CDR3, as DNA: TGTGCCAGCAGGACCGGGACAGGGGTAGATACGCAGTATTTT. This translates into CASRTGTGVDTQYF.